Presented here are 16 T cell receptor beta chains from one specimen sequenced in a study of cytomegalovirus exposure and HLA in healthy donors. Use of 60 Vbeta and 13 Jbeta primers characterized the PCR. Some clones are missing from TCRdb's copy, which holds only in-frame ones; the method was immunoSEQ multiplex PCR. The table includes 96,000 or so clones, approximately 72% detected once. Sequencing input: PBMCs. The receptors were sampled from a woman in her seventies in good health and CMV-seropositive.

The CDR3 spells CASSLGTVNSNQPQHF. CDR3 DNA: TGTGCCAGCAGCCTTGGGACAGTTAATAGCAATCAGCCCCAGCATTTT. This chain links TRBV7-8 with TRBJ1-5, with TRBD1 matching over 7 bases. Trimming removed 5 bases from V and 0 bases from J; junction bases left unmatched: 7. This CDR3 has 16 residues. Germline V lookup: CDR1 SGHVS, CDR2 FQNEAQ. Drawing the rest from reference TRBV7-8 and TRBJ1-5, the complete variable domain is GAGVSQSPRYKVAKRGQDVALRCDPISGHVSLFWYQQALGQGPEFLTYFQNEAQLDKSGLPSDRFFAERPEGSVSTLKIQRTQQEDSAVYLCASSLGTVNSNQPQHFGDGTRLSIL.

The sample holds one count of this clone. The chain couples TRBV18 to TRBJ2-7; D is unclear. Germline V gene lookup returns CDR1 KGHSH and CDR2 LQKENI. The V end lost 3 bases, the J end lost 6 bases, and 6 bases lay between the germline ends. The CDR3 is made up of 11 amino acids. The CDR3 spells CASSPQFEQYF. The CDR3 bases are TGTGCCAGCTCACCTCAGTTCGAGCAGTACTTC.

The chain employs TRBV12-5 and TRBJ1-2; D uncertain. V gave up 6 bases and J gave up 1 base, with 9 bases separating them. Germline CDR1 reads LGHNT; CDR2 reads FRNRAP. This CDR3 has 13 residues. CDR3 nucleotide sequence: TGTGCTAGTGGCCCCGGGGTTAACTATGGCTACACCTTC. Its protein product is CASGPGVNYGYTF.

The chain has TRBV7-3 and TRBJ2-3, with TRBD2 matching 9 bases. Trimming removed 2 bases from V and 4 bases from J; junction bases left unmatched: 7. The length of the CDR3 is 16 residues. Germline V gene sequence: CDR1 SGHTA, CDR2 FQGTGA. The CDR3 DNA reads TGTGCCAGCAGCTTAGTTGCGGGAGGGCCCCCAGATACGCAGTATTTT. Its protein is CASSLVAGGPPDTQYF.

CDR3 bases: TGTGCCAGCAGCTTGGCGGGGACAAACTCTGGAAACACCATATATTTT. Protein sequence: CASSLAGTNSGNTIYF. The chain uses TRBV5-4 and TRBJ1-3, with TRBD1 as a possible D gene (6 bases). The CDR3 covers 16 residues. CDR1 is SGHNT and CDR2 is YYREEE in the germline V gene (reference sequence). The V end was cut by 0 bases, the J end by 0 bases, with 10 bases between.

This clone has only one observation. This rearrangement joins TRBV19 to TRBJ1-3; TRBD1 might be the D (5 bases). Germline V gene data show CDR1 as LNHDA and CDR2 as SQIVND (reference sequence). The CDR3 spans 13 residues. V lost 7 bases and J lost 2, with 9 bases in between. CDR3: CASTWGPGNTIYF. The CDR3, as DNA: TGTGCCAGTACTTGGGGCCCTGGAAACACCATATATTTT.

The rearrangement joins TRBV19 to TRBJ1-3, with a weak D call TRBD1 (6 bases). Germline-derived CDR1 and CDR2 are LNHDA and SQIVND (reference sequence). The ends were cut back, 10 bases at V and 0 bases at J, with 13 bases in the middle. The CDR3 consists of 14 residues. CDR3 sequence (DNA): TGTGCCACCAGACAGGCAGCCTCTGGAAACACCATATATTTT. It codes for CATRQAASGNTIYF.

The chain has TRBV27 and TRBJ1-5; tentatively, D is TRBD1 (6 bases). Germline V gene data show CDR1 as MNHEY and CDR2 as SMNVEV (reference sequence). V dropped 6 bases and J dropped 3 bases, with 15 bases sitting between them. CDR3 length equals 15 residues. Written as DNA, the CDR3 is TGTGCCAGCAGAGGGGGGGCAGAATCCAATCAGCCCCAGCATTTT. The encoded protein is CASRGGAESNQPQHF.

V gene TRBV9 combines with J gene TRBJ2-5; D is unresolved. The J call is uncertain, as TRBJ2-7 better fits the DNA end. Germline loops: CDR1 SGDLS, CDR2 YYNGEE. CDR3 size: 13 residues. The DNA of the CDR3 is TGTGCCAGCAGCGTAGGCGAGCGATCCGAGCAGTACTTC. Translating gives CASSVGERSEQYF.

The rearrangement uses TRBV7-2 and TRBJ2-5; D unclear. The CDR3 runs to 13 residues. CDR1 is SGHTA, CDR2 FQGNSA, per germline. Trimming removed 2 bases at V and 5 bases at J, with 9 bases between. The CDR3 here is CASSLPPVETQYF. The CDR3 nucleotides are TGTGCCAGCAGCTTACCACCGGTTGAGACCCAGTACTTC.

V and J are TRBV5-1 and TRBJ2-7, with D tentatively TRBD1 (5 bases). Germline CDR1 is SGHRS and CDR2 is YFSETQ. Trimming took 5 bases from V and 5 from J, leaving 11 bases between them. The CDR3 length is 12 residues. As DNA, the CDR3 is TGCGCCAGCAGTACAGGTTACCACGAGCAGTACTTC. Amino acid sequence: CASSTGYHEQYF.

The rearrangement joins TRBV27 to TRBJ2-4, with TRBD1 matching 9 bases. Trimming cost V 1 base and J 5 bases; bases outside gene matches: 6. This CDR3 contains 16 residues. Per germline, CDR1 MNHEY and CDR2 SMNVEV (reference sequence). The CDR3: CASSLLGTGHENIQYF. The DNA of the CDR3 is TGTGCCAGCAGTTTATTAGGGACAGGGCACGAAAACATTCAGTACTTC.

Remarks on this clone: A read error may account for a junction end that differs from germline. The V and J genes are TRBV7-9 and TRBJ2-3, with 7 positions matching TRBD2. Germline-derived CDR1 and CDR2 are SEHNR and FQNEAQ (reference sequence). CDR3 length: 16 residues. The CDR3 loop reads CSSSMGPAGPTDTQYF. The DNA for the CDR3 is TGTTCCAGCAGCATGGGGCCAGCGGGGCCCACAGATACGCAGTATTTT.

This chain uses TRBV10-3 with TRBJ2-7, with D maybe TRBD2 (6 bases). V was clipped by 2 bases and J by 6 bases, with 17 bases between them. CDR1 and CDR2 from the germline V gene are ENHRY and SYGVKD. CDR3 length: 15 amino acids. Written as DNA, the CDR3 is TGTGCCATCAGTGAGAGGGCGACTAGTTCGGGCGAGCAGTACTTC. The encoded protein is CAISERATSSGEQYF.

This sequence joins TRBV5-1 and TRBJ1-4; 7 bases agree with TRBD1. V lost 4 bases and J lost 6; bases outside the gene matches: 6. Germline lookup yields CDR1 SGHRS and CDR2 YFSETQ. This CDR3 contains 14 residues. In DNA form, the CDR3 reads TGCGCCAGCAGCCCCTCAGGGGGAGATGAAAAACTGTTTTTT. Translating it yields CASSPSGGDEKLFF.

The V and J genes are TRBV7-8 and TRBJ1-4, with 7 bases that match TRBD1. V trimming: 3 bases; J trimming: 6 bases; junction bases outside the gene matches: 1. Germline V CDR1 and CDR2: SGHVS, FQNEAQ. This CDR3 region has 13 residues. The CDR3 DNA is TGTGCCAGCAGCTTCAGGGGGGATGAAAAACTGTTTTTT. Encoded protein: CASSFRGDEKLFF.